One sample yielded the 9 T cell receptor beta chains listed below, sequenced in a study of human T cells and chemical hapten exposure. TCRdb reprocessed the RACE reads with MiXCR, giving one entry per CDR3 protein. The sample includes about 380,000 distinct CDR3 sequences, approximately 5.1% seen only once; the top ten take 2.6%. Time point: pre-sensitization, week 0. Treatment described: therapeutic diphenylcyclopropenone sensitization with weekly scalp DPC. The sequenced sample was whole blood, obtained in connection with sensitization to the hapten diphenylcyclopropenone (DPC). The source is a woman aged 50 to 60 with alopecia areata. Some clones in this sample may be carry-over from other donors' samples.

The table lists this clonotype with a few counts. The gene calls are TRBV20-1 and TRBJ2-3, with TRBD1 identical over 9 bases. This CDR3 has 14 amino acids. The V gene end was trimmed by 4 bases and the J gene end by 2 bases; junction bases not matched to a gene: 4. The germline V gene encodes CDR1 DFQATT and CDR2 SNEGSKA (reference sequence). In DNA form, the CDR3 reads TGCAGTGCTATACAGGGGGCTGTCACAGATACGCAGTATTTT. Its protein is CSAIQGAVTDTQYF.

This clonotype has more than one count but fewer than ten. The chain has TRBV6-1 and TRBJ1-1; 7 bases line up with TRBD1. J gave up 3 bases and V 4 bases, and 8 bases lay outside the gene matches. CDR1 is MNHNS and CDR2 is SASEGT in the germline V gene. This CDR3 region has 15 residues. CDR3 DNA: TGTGCCAGCAGTGGACGACAGGGCCGGGACACTGAAGCTTTCTTT. This codes for CASSGRQGRDTEAFF.

This clonotype occurred many times. This chain uses TRBV11-2 with TRBJ2-2; unclear D gene. Trimming pared 3 bases from V and 2 bases from J, leaving 7 bases between. The length of the CDR3 is 14 residues. Germline CDR1 and CDR2: SGHAT and FQNNGV. The CDR3 loop is CASSFIRNTGELFF. CDR3 coding DNA: TGTGCCAGCAGCTTTATACGTAACACCGGGGAGCTGTTTTTT.

J is TRBJ2-3 and V is TRBV9; 15 bases align to TRBD2. J was trimmed by 5 bases and V by 4 bases; bases with no gene match: 14. Germline V CDR1 and CDR2: SGDLS, YYNGEE. The CDR3 sequence is 19 residues long. The CDR3 DNA reads as TGTGCCAGCAGCCCACGCCCTGGACTAGCGGGGGGGCCTGGAGATACGCAGTATTTT. Translating gives CASSPRPGLAGGPGDTQYF.

CDR3 sequence reads: CASSLESGASNQPQHF. CDR3 in DNA: TGTGCCAGCAGCTTAGAATCCGGGGCTAGCAATCAGCCCCAGCATTTT. The chain couples TRBV7-2 to TRBJ1-5, with D perhaps matching TRBD1 (5 bases). The CDR3 length is 16 residues. The V end was cut by 1 base, the J end by 0 bases, with 10 bases between. Germline CDR1 and CDR2: SGHTA and FQGNSA.

In its sample, this clonotype was seen many times. The chain joins TRBV5-1 to TRBJ1-5; 8 nucleotides line up with TRBD1. In germline, CDR1 is SGHRS, CDR2 YFSETQ. The CDR3 loop spans 16 amino acids. The junction had 8 bases not matched to a gene; V was cut back by 4 bases and J by 2 bases. For the CDR3, the DNA is TGCGCCAGCAGCCCTATCGACAGGGGAGGCAATCAGCCCCAGCATTTT. Amino acid sequence: CASSPIDRGGNQPQHF.

This clonotype was detected ten times or more. This chain joins TRBV6-5 and TRBJ2-3, with 9 bases lining up with TRBD2. The CDR3 is made up of 15 amino acids. CDR1 is MNHEY, CDR2 SVGAGI, per germline. V trimming: 5 bases; J trimming: 2 bases; junction bases outside the gene matches: 5. CDR3 sequence: CASSTSGGNTDTQYF. DNA for the CDR3: TGTGCCAGCAGTACAAGCGGGGGGAACACAGATACGCAGTATTTT.

The chain links TRBV5-1 to TRBJ2-3, with 10 nucleotides matching TRBD2. V lost 4 bases and J lost 1; bases outside the gene matches: 6. The CDR3 covers 16 residues. Germline loops: CDR1 SGHRS, CDR2 YFSETQ. The CDR3 sequence is CASSRELAGGTDTQYF. The DNA for the CDR3 is TGCGCCAGCAGCCGGGAGCTAGCGGGGGGCACAGATACGCAGTATTTT.

This clonotype was detected ten times or more. V gene TRBV2 combines with J gene TRBJ2-1; 7 bases are a match to TRBD2. The trim removed 2 bases at V and 1 base at J, leaving 5 bases unmatched. CDR1 and CDR2 (germline): SNHLY, FYNNEI. This CDR3 comprises 16 residues. The CDR3 reads CASSESGGLSYNEQFF. The CDR3 DNA sequence: TGTGCCAGCAGTGAATCCGGGGGGTTGTCCTACAATGAGCAGTTCTTC.